The 20 T cell receptor beta chains given below trace back to one sample, sequenced in a study of human CD8 memory T cell subsets. Making the TCR beta libraries relied on UMI-labeled 5' RACE. With the 5' RACE reads reprocessed, TCRdb shows one record per CDR3 protein and no DNA. Recorded for this sample: about 3,700 distinct CDR3 sequences. Sequencing was performed on CD8+ T cells from PBMCs. The receptors were sampled from a human donor in good health.

The V call is TRBV13, the J call TRBJ2-2; TCRdb calls TRBD2, which cannot be checked without DNA. Germline CDR1 reads PRHDT; CDR2 reads FYEKMQ (reference sequence). This CDR3 region has 15 residues. The CDR3 sequence: CASSARLEAPGELFF.

This chain links TRBV20-1 with TRBJ2-7. The CDR3 has 14 residues. Germline V gene data show CDR1 as DFQATT and CDR2 as SNEGSKA (reference sequence). The CDR3 here is CSARAILETYEQYF.

This rearrangement joins TRBV4-1 to TRBJ1-2. Germline CDR1 MGHRA, CDR2 YSYEKL. The CDR3 sequence is 15 residues long. The CDR3 loop reads CASSPRHEGSYGYTF.

V usage is TRBV5-1 and J usage is TRBJ2-7; TCRdb's D call of TRBD2 is untestable without DNA. Germline lookup yields CDR1 SGHRS and CDR2 YFSETQ. The CDR3 has 14 amino acids. The CDR3 loop reads CASSAEGLWREQYF.

The V and J genes are TRBV6-2 or TRBV6-3 and TRBJ1-1; no DNA is available, so the TRBD1 call from TCRdb remains unchecked. The CDR3 runs 15 residues. Germline V gives CDR1 MNHEY, CDR2 SVGEGT. The CDR3 loop reads CASRPPTGDSTEAFF.

The chain has TRBV29-1 and TRBJ2-7; TCRdb calls TRBD1, which cannot be checked without DNA. CDR3 length equals 13 residues. The germline gives CDR1 SQVTM, CDR2 ANQGSEA. This CDR3 is CSVLPGGSYEQYF.

This chain links TRBV9 with TRBJ1-2. CDR1 and CDR2 (germline): SGDLS, YYNGEE. The CDR3 totals 15 residues. The CDR3 loop is CASSARWRQNYGYTF.

By frequency, this clonotype is medium-sized (0.01 to 0.1%). The J gene is TRBJ2-5, the V gene TRBV3-1; the TCRdb call, TRBD2, lacks DNA for checking. Looked up from germline, CDR1 is LGHDT and CDR2 is YNNKEL (reference sequence). This CDR3 comprises 17 residues. CDR3 residues: CASSHIGTSGGAETQYF.

The chain recombines TRBV20-1 with TRBJ2-7; with no DNA, the TCRdb D assignment of TRBD1 cannot be verified. Germline CDR1 reads DFQATT; CDR2 reads SNEGSKA (reference sequence). The CDR3 runs to 13 residues. The CDR3 protein is CSAPTDTGGEQYF.

CDR3 loop: CATSERTSGRGHEQFF. V and J are TRBV24-1 and TRBJ2-1; the TRBD2 assignment by TCRdb is unverifiable without DNA. Germline assignment: CDR1 KGHDR and CDR2 SFDVKD. This CDR3 has 16 amino acids.

This chain connects TRBV24-1 to TRBJ2-2; TCRdb designates TRBD1, a call that cannot be tested without DNA. Germline CDR1 reads KGHDR; CDR2 reads SFDVKD. CDR3 size: 15 residues. The CDR3 sequence: CATMEGASNTGELFF.

The chain uses TRBV9 and TRBJ2-6. CDR1 is SGDLS, CDR2 YYNGEE, per germline. The CDR3 has 17 residues. This CDR3 reads CASSDPADSSGANVLTF.

This chain uses TRBV28 with TRBJ2-1. The CDR3 contains 11 residues. The germline V gene encodes CDR1 MDHEN and CDR2 SYDVKM. CDR3 protein: CASSLSSEQFF. Full variable domain (remainder filled in from reference TRBV28 and TRBJ2-1): DVKVTQSSRYLVKRTGEKVFLECVQDMDHENMFWYRQDPGLGLRLIYFSYDVKMKEKGDIPEGYSVSREKKERFSLILESASTNQTSMYLCASSLSSEQFFGPGTRLTVL.

The genes are TRBV24-1 and TRBJ2-7. CDR1 KGHDR and CDR2 SFDVKD come from the germline V gene. The CDR3 runs to 14 residues. The CDR3 loop is CATSDLQSGYEQYF.

The chain is built from TRBV29-1 and TRBJ1-1. Germline V lookup: CDR1 SQVTM, CDR2 ANQGSEA. The CDR3 consists of 12 residues. The CDR3 protein is CSGQGPYTEAFF.

V is TRBV20-1 and J is TRBJ2-5; checking the TCRdb D call of TRBD1 is not possible without DNA. This CDR3 has 14 residues. CDR1 and CDR2 (germline): DFQATT, SNEGSKA (reference sequence). CDR3 protein: CSARRGGSQETQYF.

This clonotype is classed as medium-sized by frequency. The chain employs TRBV9 and TRBJ1-1; the TRBD1 assignment by TCRdb is unverifiable without DNA. CDR1 is SGDLS and CDR2 is YYNGEE in the germline V gene. This CDR3 contains 14 residues. CDR3 amino acids: CASTDREMNTEAFF.

This sequence joins TRBV20-1 and TRBJ1-1; TCRdb indicates TRBD1, and absent DNA this call remains unverified. CDR3 length: 13 amino acids. Germline lookup yields CDR1 DFQATT and CDR2 SNEGSKA (reference sequence). CDR3 loop: CSARGTGDTEAFF.

The chain carries TRBV6-2 or TRBV6-3 and TRBJ2-1; the TCRdb call, TRBD1, lacks DNA for checking. The CDR3 contains 13 residues. Per germline, CDR1 MNHEY and CDR2 SVGEGT. The CDR3 loop reads CASSYDSNNEQFF.

V usage is TRBV7-9 and J usage is TRBJ1-2; TCRdb indicates TRBD1, and absent DNA this call remains unverified. The germline CDR1 and CDR2 sequences are SEHNR and FQNEAQ (reference sequence). This CDR3 spans 14 amino acids. CDR3 protein: CASSFLGTGQADTF.